This TCR beta chain was obtained from a study of blood T cell repertoires in COVID-19. Overall study: In each case, the material was cDNA or gDNA derived from T cells, B-cell-depleted T cells, or PBMCs.

Sequencing was performed with immunoSEQ multiplex PCR; in TCRdb, only in-frame clones are kept and a portion is missing. The repertoire holds 250,000 to 350,000 clones, around 91% seen once, with 4% to 5.5% in the top ten. Researchers sorted participants into cohorts using their self-reported clinical history. V gave up 4 bases and J gave up 3 bases, with 19 bases separating them. Germline values: CDR1 SEHNR, CDR2 FQNEAQ (reference sequence). CDR3 length equals 16 residues. Sequencing was performed on PBMCs or T cells enriched from blood (not recorded which). The genes are TRBV7-9 and TRBJ2-7; D is unclear. The TCR sequence derives from a woman younger than 30 with acute COVID-19. The CDR3 DNA reads as TGTGCCAGCAGCTCCCCCTTAGCTACCCCTCACTACGAGCAGTACTTC. Protein: CASSSPLATPHYEQYF.